What follows are 24 T cell receptor beta chains derived from one specimen sequenced in a study of early T cells in non-severe SARS-CoV-2 infection. TCRdb re-analysed the 5' RACE reads in MiXCR, keeping a single row per CDR3 protein. The sample has some 80,000 distinct CDR3 sequences, roughly an eighth seen once. The sample comprised whole blood. The receptors come from an adult who was a healthcare worker with PCR-confirmed SARS-CoV-2 infection or an uninfected control (not recorded which).

The V and J genes are TRBV19 and TRBJ2-3; D is perhaps TRBD2 (6 bases). V was shortened by 3 bases and J by 4 bases, with 14 bases between the two germline ends. Germline V gene lookup returns CDR1 LNHDA and CDR2 SQIVND (reference sequence). CDR3 size: 15 residues. The chain's CDR3 is CASSIGPERADTQYF. Here the CDR3 DNA reads TGTGCCAGTAGTATTGGGCCGGAGCGGGCAGATACGCAGTATTTT.

This clonotype occurred many times. This CDR3 reads CSVRPRGREDEQFF. CDR3 nucleotide sequence: TGCAGCGTTCGCCCCAGGGGGCGCGAGGATGAGCAGTTCTTC. The chain has TRBV29-1 and TRBJ2-1; 8 bases agree with TRBD1. V shed 5 bases and J 8 bases; nucleotides not matched to a gene: 11. Germline loops: CDR1 SQVTM, CDR2 ANQGSEA. The CDR3 has 14 residues.

The chain recombines TRBV7-6 with TRBJ2-5; either TRBD1 or TRBD2 may supply D (5 bases each). Germline V CDR1 and CDR2: SGHVS, FNYEAQ. CDR3 size: 14 residues. Trimming removed 4 bases at V and 2 bases at J, with 11 bases between. The CDR3 DNA reads TGTGCCAGCAGCTCCCTGGGACGGCAAGAGACCCAGTACTTC. Translating it yields CASSSLGRQETQYF.

This clonotype appeared a few times. The genes are TRBV5-6 and TRBJ2-1; D ambiguous. Trimming pared 4 bases from V and 2 bases from J, leaving 13 bases between. This CDR3 spans 15 amino acids. Germline V gene lookup returns CDR1 SGHDT and CDR2 YYEEEE. This CDR3 is CASSLYSLTYNEQFF. DNA for the CDR3: TGTGCCAGCAGCCTCTACAGCCTCACCTACAATGAGCAGTTCTTC. Supplemented by reference TRBV5-6 and TRBJ2-1, the full variable domain reads DAGVTQSPTHLIKTRGQQVTLRCSPKSGHDTVSWYQQALGQGPQFIFQYYEEEERQRGNFPDRFSGHQFPNYSSELNVNALLLGDSALYLCASSLYSLTYNEQFFGPGTRLTVL.

The chain is built from TRBV12-3 or TRBV12-4 and TRBJ2-7; 9 bases fit TRBD2. The CDR3 is made up of 14 amino acids. V gave up 8 bases and J gave up 0 bases; unmatched junction bases: 5. As DNA, the CDR3 is TGTGCCAGCGCCGCGGGGGGGAGCTCCTACGAGCAGTACTTC. It specifies CASAAGGSSYEQYF.

This clonotype has a handful of counts. V is TRBV2 and J is TRBJ2-7; the D gene is possibly TRBD2 (6 bases). CDR3 length equals 15 residues. From germline, CDR1 is SNHLY and CDR2 FYNNEI. Trimming stripped 6 bases from V and 5 bases from J, with 20 bases between. The CDR3 here is CASSATRAGSHEQYF. In nucleotides, the CDR3 is TGTGCCAGCAGCGCCACCCGTGCGGGGTCCCACGAGCAGTACTTC.

On this clonotype itself: A read error is likely, as this CDR3 ends without the conserved phenylalanine or tryptophan. The chain links TRBV20-1 to TRBJ2-7; a weak D match, TRBD1 (6 bases). With 6 bases removed from V and 5 bases from J, the gap between germline ends came to 11 bases. This CDR3 is built from 11 residues. Looked up from germline, CDR1 is DFQATT and CDR2 is SNEGSKA (reference sequence). The CDR3 region is CSAQGVHEQYL. In nucleotides, the CDR3 is TGCAGTGCACAGGGAGTCCACGAGCAGTACTTA.

This clonotype was counted ten times or more. The DNA of the CDR3 is TGTGCCAGTAGTATTGGGGTTTCTGAAGCTTTCTTT. Translated: CASSIGVSEAFF. The genes are TRBV19 and TRBJ1-1; D gene unclear. The germline gives CDR1 LNHDA, CDR2 SQIVND (reference sequence). The CDR3 has 12 amino acids. Deletions cut 3 bases from V and 6 bases from J, with 8 bases between.

This clonotype was observed a few times. The genes are TRBV11-2 and TRBJ1-5; no firm D call. The CDR3 runs 14 residues. V dropped 1 base and J dropped 12 bases, with 16 bases sitting between them. Germline values: CDR1 SGHAT, CDR2 FQNNGV. Written as DNA, the CDR3 is TGTGCCAGCAGCTTAGGTGGTGTTTCGCAGAGCCAGCATTTT. Its protein is CASSLGGVSQSQHF.

This clonotype was counted only a few times. CDR3 coding DNA: TGTGCCAGCAGTAGGACCATCGGGATATACAATGAGCAGTTCTTC. This gives the protein CASSRTIGIYNEQFF. The V call is TRBV2, the J call TRBJ2-1; D is perhaps TRBD2 (5 bases). CDR1 is SNHLY and CDR2 is FYNNEI in the germline V gene. The CDR3 spans 15 residues. The germline V and J ends were trimmed by 5 bases and 4 bases, with 15 bases remaining between them.

There are many counts of this clonotype. The chain joins TRBV12-3 or TRBV12-4 to TRBJ1-1; tentatively, D is TRBD1 (6 bases). The CDR3 contains 15 residues. The V end lost 7 bases, the J end lost 5 bases, and 20 bases lay between the germline ends. The CDR3 is CASIPSGFRGTEAFF. The CDR3 bases are TGTGCCAGCATCCCATCAGGGTTTAGGGGGACTGAAGCTTTCTTT.

The sample holds many counts of this clonotype. The chain is built from TRBV7-7 and TRBJ2-1; TRBD2 might be the D (7 bases). The CDR3 runs to 15 residues. Germline values: CDR1 SSHAT, CDR2 FNYEAQ (reference sequence). The CDR3 reads CASSPKAGAYNEQFF. The CDR3 nucleotides are TGTGCTAGCTCCCCCAAGGCGGGGGCGTACAATGAGCAGTTCTTC.

This clonotype was counted only a few times. The V gene is TRBV29-1, the J gene TRBJ1-1, with D unclear. The CDR3 length is 10 residues. Germline assignment: CDR1 SQVTM and CDR2 ANQGSEA. Trimming removed 6 bases at V and 5 bases at J, with 7 bases between. The CDR3 is CSVVWTEAFF. For the CDR3, the DNA is TGCAGCGTGGTGTGGACTGAAGCTTTCTTT.

The table lists this clonotype with many counts. The chain links TRBV7-9 to TRBJ1-1; possible D gene TRBD1, 6 bases. Trimming took 5 bases from V and 1 from J, leaving 8 bases between them. Germline CDR1 and CDR2: SEHNR and FQNEAQ (reference sequence). The CDR3 runs 13 residues. The CDR3 protein is CASSPQGNTEAFF. The CDR3 nucleotides are TGTGCCAGCAGCCCACAGGGGAACACTGAAGCTTTCTTT.

This clonotype has at least ten counts. The chain joins TRBV14 to TRBJ2-6; 9 nucleotides align to TRBD1. CDR3 length: 17 residues. The germline V gene encodes CDR1 SGHDN and CDR2 FVKESK. With 4 bases clipped from V and 4 bases from J, the junction kept 8 bases outside the gene matches. CDR3: CASSPLQGAGGANVLTF. CDR3 DNA sequence: TGTGCCAGCAGCCCCCTACAGGGGGCGGGCGGGGCCAACGTCCTGACTTTC.

In its sample, this clonotype was seen a few times. The genes are TRBV4-2 and TRBJ2-5, with a tentative D call TRBD2 (6 bases). Trimming cost V 3 bases and J 5 bases, with 22 bases left between them. Germline CDR1 and CDR2: LGHNA and YNFKEQ. The length of the CDR3 is 17 residues. The CDR3: CASSQASGGPRGETQYF. Written as DNA, the CDR3 is TGTGCCAGCAGCCAGGCTTCAGGCGGGCCCCGGGGGGAGACCCAGTACTTC.

This clonotype was counted many times. This chain links TRBV20-1 with TRBJ2-1; TRBD2 matches at 11 bases. Germline V lookup: CDR1 DFQATT, CDR2 SNEGSKA (reference sequence). The CDR3 has 13 residues. CDR3 in DNA: TGCGGGCTGACTAGCGGGGAGTACAATGAGCAGTTCTTC. Translated: CGLTSGEYNEQFF.

This clonotype was seen at least ten times. V usage is TRBV7-3 and J usage is TRBJ1-1; a possible D gene is TRBD1 (5 bases). V lost 3 bases, J lost 3 bases, and 8 bases lay in between. Germline V gives CDR1 SGHTA, CDR2 FQGTGA. This CDR3 is built from 13 residues. The CDR3 sequence is CASSLRGDTEAFF. The CDR3 nucleotides read TGTGCCAGCAGCTTGAGGGGCGACACTGAAGCTTTCTTT. The entire variable domain, with the rest obtained from reference TRBV7-3 and TRBJ1-1, is as follows: GAGVSQTPSNKVTEKGKYVELRCDPISGHTALYWYRQSLGQGPEFLIYFQGTGAADDSGLPNDRFFAVRPEGSVSTLKIQRTERGDSAVYLCASSLRGDTEAFFGQGTRLTVV.

This clonotype appeared a few times. The chain links TRBV3-1 to TRBJ2-7; 9 nucleotides agree with TRBD2. V lost 4 bases to trimming and J lost 6 bases; unmatched junction nucleotides: 7. Germline CDR1 LGHDT, CDR2 YNNKEL (reference sequence). This CDR3 has 14 amino acids. The CDR3 bases are TGTGCCAGCAGCCCGGATAGCGGGGGTAGCGAGCAGTACTTC. It codes for CASSPDSGGSEQYF.

This clonotype was seen a handful of times. This chain links TRBV9 with TRBJ1-2; possible D gene TRBD1, 6 bases. This CDR3 comprises 14 residues. With 2 bases removed from V and 3 bases from J, the gap between germline ends came to 11 bases. CDR1 is SGDLS and CDR2 is YYNGEE in the germline V gene. The CDR3 sequence is CASSVQGLDYGYTF. CDR3 DNA sequence: TGTGCCAGCAGCGTTCAGGGGTTGGACTATGGCTACACCTTC.

This clonotype appeared a few times. The chain links TRBV7-9 to TRBJ1-4; 7 nucleotides align to TRBD1. V trimming: 6 bases; J trimming: 0 bases; junction bases outside the gene matches: 10. Germline values: CDR1 SEHNR, CDR2 FQNEAQ (reference sequence). The CDR3 runs to 17 residues. Here the CDR3 DNA reads TGTGCCAGCAGAGGCGACAGGGAGCGCTCAACTAATGAAAAACTGTTTTTT. It translates to CASRGDRERSTNEKLFF.

Worth noting for this clonotype: A read error may explain this, as a much larger clone is one base away. V is TRBV28 and J is TRBJ2-7; no clear D. Between the trimmed V and J ends, which lost 5 bases and 0 bases, there was a span of 11 bases. Looked up from germline, CDR1 is MDHEN and CDR2 is SYDVKM. The CDR3 covers 14 residues. CDR3 coding DNA: TGTGCCAGCAGTGAAACAGTGGACTCCTACGAGCAGTACTTC. Translation: CASSETVDSYEQYF.

The chain joins TRBV10-2 to TRBJ2-3, with D possibly being TRBD2 (7 bases). The CDR3 runs 18 residues. V was cut by 4 bases and J by 0 bases, with 20 bases left in between. Germline-derived CDR1 and CDR2 are WSHSY and SAAADI. This CDR3 is CASSVRRGAFSSTDTQYF. CDR3 bases: TGCGCCAGCAGTGTTAGACGGGGGGCCTTTTCTAGCACAGATACGCAGTATTTT.

This clonotype was counted ten times or more. This chain joins TRBV11-2 and TRBJ2-7; D remains unclear. V lost 5 bases, J lost 7 bases, and 15 bases lay in between. Germline V lookup: CDR1 SGHAT, CDR2 FQNNGV. This CDR3 contains 13 residues. The CDR3 is CASSPMGRWEQYF. In nucleotides, the CDR3 is TGTGCCAGCAGCCCGATGGGTAGGTGGGAGCAGTACTTC.